This TCR beta chain appears in the sequencing data of a study of pediatric ulcerative colitis. Turning to this clone: The conserved final phenylalanine or tryptophan is absent from the CDR3, which likely points to a read error. Because the CDR3's place on the DNA is in doubt, the DNA is left out and the CDR3 is given as listed by TCRdb.

During colonoscopy, one to two rectal pinch biopsies were collected. Sequenced by immunoSEQ multiplex PCR; TCRdb stores in-frame clones only, minus some. The table has 10,000 to 15,000 clones, roughly 80% seen once. The CDR3 spans 13 residues, counting both ends. Germline V gives CDR1 MNHEY, CDR2 SVGAGI. The TCR comes from a boy under 18 who was a control in a study of pediatric ulcerative colitis. The V and J genes are TRBV6-5 and TRBJ1-4. Material for sequencing was gut tissue. This chain's CDR3 is CASSYRIGGALTV.